The rows below give T cell receptor beta chains drawn from one sample of a study of technical replicates of blood from a handful of donors. Method: immunoSEQ multiplex PCR; TCRdb's copy keeps in-frame clones and lacks some. The data show about 88,000 clones, roughly 94% seen once. What was sequenced was T cells isolated from PBMCs. These TCRs come from a human donor in good health. The CDR3 runs from the conserved cysteine through the conserved F or W. A D gene is named only where the DNA matches it firmly. The listing skips clone size in some rows; elsewhere it reads once, few, many or a size class.

TRBD1,TRBV18,TRBJ1-1,-,TGTGCCAGCTCATCAGCGTTTACAGGGGGCGAGGCCACTGAAGCTTTCTTT,CASSSAFTGGEATEAFF
-,TRBV2,TRBJ2-2,-,TGTGCCAGCAGTGAGGCAGGGCGAAACACCGGGGAGCTGTTTTTT,CASSEAGRNTGELFF
TRBD1,TRBV6-5,TRBJ1-2,-,TGTGCCAGCAGTTTACAATCCGGGACAGGAGGTTATGGCTACACCTTC,CASSLQSGTGGYGYTF
-,TRBV27,TRBJ2-7,-,TGTGCCAGCAGTTTGGGGCGGTTGTACTACGAGCAGTACTTC,CASSLGRLYYEQYF
TRBD1,TRBV7-4,TRBJ1-2,-,TGTGCCAGCATTAGGTGGGTTCACAGGGGCTATGGCTACACCTTC,CASIRWVHRGYGYTF
-,TRBV28,TRBJ2-7,-,TGTGCCAGCAGTTCACCACCGGTCCACGAGCAGTACTTC,CASSSPPVHEQYF
-,TRBV7-3,TRBJ2-1,few,TGTGCCAGCAGCTCGATCCCACTAGCTTACAATGAGCAGTTCTTC,CASSSIPLAYNEQFF
-,TRBV2,TRBJ1-5,-,TGTGCCAGCAGTGAGGTGGGGGCACCCATCAGCCCCGGCATACATTTT,CASSEVGAPISPGIHF
-,TRBV27,TRBJ1-5,-,TGTGCCAGCAGTCAGATGGGGCTTTCTCAGCCCCAGCATTTT,CASSQMGLSQPQHF
TRBD2,TRBV5-6,TRBJ2-3,-,TGTGCCAGCAGCATTGGGCTAGCGGGAACAGATACGCAGTATTTT,CASSIGLAGTDTQYF
-,TRBV5-1,TRBJ1-2,-,TGCGCTGCTGGGTCGCAGGGAGAATCAGCGGGGGGCTACACCTTC,CAAGSQGESAGGYTF
TRBD2,TRBV25-1,TRBJ2-1,-,TGTGCCAGCAGTCATAGCGGGAGCGTCTACAATGAGCAGTTCTTC,CASSHSGSVYNEQFF
-,TRBV5-6,TRBJ2-7,-,TGTGCCAGCAGCTCGCAGGCGTACGAGCAGTACTTC,CASSSQAYEQYF
-,TRBV2,TRBJ1-2,-,TGTGCCAGCAGCGAAACAGGCTACTATGGCTACACCTTC,CASSETGYYGYTF
TRBD2,TRBV4-3,TRBJ2-1,-,TGCGCCAGCAGCCAAAGGACTAGCGGAGACAATGAGCAGTTCTTC,CASSQRTSGDNEQFF
TRBD1,TRBV19,TRBJ2-7,-,TGTGCCAGTAGGGGGACAGTCTCCTCCTACGAGCAGTACTTC,CASRGTVSSYEQYF
-,TRBV9,TRBJ2-2,-,TGTGCCAGCAGCGTTGGGCTAACAGCGAACACCGGGGAGCTGTTTTTT,CASSVGLTANTGELFF
TRBD2,TRBV7-2,TRBJ2-5,-,TGTGCCAGCAGCGTCAGACTAGCGCAACTAAGCGGGGAGACCCAGTACTTC,CASSVRLAQLSGETQYF
-,TRBV4-1,TRBJ2-7,-,TGCGCCAGCAGCCGGCGACAGGACTACGAGCAGTACTTC,CASSRRQDYEQYF
-,TRBV7-3,TRBJ1-1,-,TGTGCCAGCAGCTTAAACGGGGGGTCGAACACTGAAGCTTTCTTT,CASSLNGGSNTEAFF
TRBD1,TRBV7-9,TRBJ1-5,-,TGTGCCAGCAGCTACGACAGGGGTGGCAATCAGCCCCAGCATTTT,CASSYDRGGNQPQHF
-,TRBV19,TRBJ1-1,-,TGTGCCAGTAGTATGGGCTTGACTGAAGCTTTCTTT,CASSMGLTEAFF
-,TRBV19,TRBJ2-7,-,TGTGCCAGTAGTATTTCGGGACACAGCGCCTACGAGCAGTACTTC,CASSISGHSAYEQYF
-,TRBV10-1,TRBJ2-2,once,TGCGCCAGCAGTGGAGCGAGGGGAGGTCTCACCGGGGAGCTGTTTTTT,CASSGARGGLTGELFF
TRBD1,TRBV29-1,TRBJ1-2,-,TGCAGCGTTGAAGCCGAGACAGGGGGCTACTATGGCTACACCTTC,CSVEAETGGYYGYTF
-,TRBV5-4,TRBJ1-5,once,TGTGCCAGCAGCTTGGCGGGGGTCGGGAATCAGCCCCAGCATTTT,CASSLAGVGNQPQHF
-,TRBV7-9,TRBJ2-1,-,TGTGCCAGCAGCTTAGCTCTTGGAGACTTAAATGAGCAGTTCTTC,CASSLALGDLNEQFF
-,TRBV30,TRBJ2-3,-,TGTGCCTGGAGTATTTCGTCAGATACGCAGTATTTT,CAWSISSDTQYF
TRBD1,TRBV30,TRBJ1-5,-,TGTGCCTGGAGGGGACAGTACAATCAGCCCCAGCATTTT,CAWRGQYNQPQHF
-,TRBV9,TRBJ2-2,-,TGTGCCAGCAGCGTGAAGGAGGGGGAGCTGTTTTTT,CASSVKEGELFF
TRBD1,TRBV27,TRBJ2-7,-,TGTGCCAGCAGCCAACAGGGGGGATTCTCCTACGAGCAGTACTTC,CASSQQGGFSYEQYF
TRBD1,TRBV28,TRBJ1-2,-,TGTGCCAGCATAGGGACAGGTGGTGGCTACACCTTC,CASIGTGGGYTF
-,TRBV7-3,TRBJ2-4,-,TGTGCCAGCAGCTTAAAGGGGGGGACTGTGTCCAAAAACATTCAGTACTTC,CASSLKGGTVSKNIQYF
TRBD2,TRBV2,TRBJ2-2,-,TGTGCCAGCAGTATTCTAGCGGAGGGGGAGCTGTTTTTT,CASSILAEGELFF
-,TRBV11-2,TRBJ1-5,-,TGTGCCAGCAGCTTAGATAGGGGTCGGCCCCAGCATTTT,CASSLDRGRPQHF
TRBD1,TRBV27,TRBJ1-5,-,TGTGCCAGCAGTGTAACTTATCGTGGGACAGTGAATAATCAGCCCCAGCATTTT,CASSVTYRGTVNNQPQHF
-,TRBV7-9,TRBJ1-2,-,TGTGCCAGCACCGACAGTACGTTAGGTAGCTATGGCTACACCTTC,CASTDSTLGSYGYTF
-,TRBV5-1,TRBJ1-1,-,TGCGCCAGCAGCCACCCAGATAACACTGAAGCTTTCTTT,CASSHPDNTEAFF
-,TRBV28,TRBJ2-7,-,TGTGCCAGCAGTTTTAGAGGTTACGAGCAGTACTTC,CASSFRGYEQYF
-,TRBV2,TRBJ2-7,-,TGTGCCAGTAAAATAGTGGAGAGCTCCTACGAGCAGTACTTC,CASKIVESSYEQYF
-,TRBV19,TRBJ1-1,-,TGTGCCAGCCAGGTATACACTGAAGCTTTCTTT,CASQVYTEAFF
-,TRBV11-2,TRBJ1-5,-,TGTGCCAGCAGCCGAAACAGGGCCCATCAGCCCCAGCATTTT,CASSRNRAHQPQHF
-,TRBV18,TRBJ2-7,-,TGTGCCAGCTCACCGGGAGGGACAGGACCCTACGAGCAGTACTTC,CASSPGGTGPYEQYF
TRBD1,TRBV5-4,TRBJ1-1,-,TGTGCCAGCAGCTGGGACAGCCCGCTTGAAGCTTTCTTT,CASSWDSPLEAFF
-,TRBV7-2,TRBJ1-4,-,TGTGCCAGCAGCTTAGACGCAGGGTCTAATGAAAAACTGTTTTTT,CASSLDAGSNEKLFF
-,TRBV2,TRBJ1-3,-,TGTGCCAGCAGCTGGTCGGCGGAGGTGTCTGGAAACACCATATATTTT,CASSWSAEVSGNTIYF
-,TRBV6-1,TRBJ2-3,-,TGTGCCAGCAGCGTGCAGGGCGCAGATACGCAGTATTTT,CASSVQGADTQYF